A selection of T cell receptor beta chains follows, all from one sample in a study of T cell responses to AZD1222 COVID-19 vaccine. Profiling relied on immunoSEQ multiplex PCR, and the TCRdb table lists in-frame clones only, not all of them. The sample lists 150,000 to 200,000 clones; 92% were seen once. The sequenced sample was peripheral blood, obtained 28 days after the second AZD1222 dose. The source of these receptors is an adult who received the AZD1222 COVID-19 vaccine. The CDR3 runs from the conserved cysteine through the conserved F or W. The D gene is left open where the match is weak. Size is omitted from some rows. Given values are once, few, many or a class for expanded clones.

v_gene	j_gene	abundance	d_gene	CDR3aa
TRBV21-1	TRBJ2-1	.	.	CASSTRRGDRGGFF
TRBV14	TRBJ2-5	.	.	CASSQEYQETQYF
TRBV6-2/TRBV6-3	TRBJ2-7	.	.	CASSDVYEQYF
TRBV2	TRBJ2-1	.	TRBD2	CASSEGLAEYYNEQFF
TRBV7-2	TRBJ2-1	.	.	CASSLNGFRQFF
TRBV9	TRBJ1-1	.	.	CASSVAGNTEAFF
TRBV3-1/TRBV3-2	TRBJ2-7	.	TRBD2	CASSPSGSTYEQYF
TRBV14	TRBJ2-3	.	TRBD2	CASRPTSVSTDTQYF
TRBV2	TRBJ1-4	once	.	CASNEGIGSNEKLFF
TRBV3-1/TRBV3-2	TRBJ1-4	.	.	CASSQAVSQSEKLFF
TRBV3-1/TRBV3-2	TRBJ2-5	.	TRBD1	CASSRDRAGAETQYF
TRBV19	TRBJ2-1	.	.	CASSIEGTSEQFF
TRBV28	TRBJ1-2	once	.	CASSHVADKGQDGYTF
TRBV6-5	TRBJ1-5	few	.	CASTTGSNQPQHF
TRBV5-4	TRBJ2-3	.	TRBD2	CAGRTSGTDTQYF
TRBV7-2	TRBJ1-2	.	.	CASSPGRGRYGYTF
TRBV5-1	TRBJ2-3	.	.	CASSGLAGSTDTQYF
TRBV11-2	TRBJ1-6	.	TRBD1	CASSQRTGGENSPLHF
TRBV7-2	.	.	.	CASSLALTYEQYF
TRBV20-1	TRBJ2-5	.	.	CSARDTRNQYF
TRBV14	TRBJ2-1	.	.	CASSQGTGGRYNEQFF
TRBV19	TRBJ2-5	once	TRBD2	CAARGGYQETQYF
TRBV19	TRBJ1-1	.	.	CASSPGSGTEAFF
TRBV28	TRBJ1-5	.	.	CASSLGKVYSNQPQHF
TRBV2	TRBJ1-2	.	.	CASSLSEGYGYTF
TRBV6-1	TRBJ2-7	.	.	CASSEGGGASYEQYF
TRBV9	TRBJ1-2	once	.	CASSARGRPDYGYTF
TRBV12-5	TRBJ1-2	.	TRBD1	CASGLPQVGGAQAFPFYGYTF
TRBV2	TRBJ1-5	.	.	CASIREQGGQPQHF
TRBV3-1/TRBV3-2	TRBJ1-4	.	TRBD1	CASSRSGLGQGDEKLFF
TRBV3-1/TRBV3-2	TRBJ2-2	.	TRBD2	CASSRIAGGAGELFF
TRBV9	TRBJ2-2	.	.	CASSAGALGNGELFF
TRBV9	TRBJ2-5	.	.	CASSVGQGPGETQYF
TRBV3-1/TRBV3-2	TRBJ1-2	once	.	CASSQDSRGHGYTF
TRBV5-6	TRBJ2-5	.	.	CASSSYSGEYQETQYF
TRBV28	TRBJ1-5	.	.	CASSLSSTGNQPQHF
TRBV19	TRBJ2-5	.	.	CASSTTFTGLSETQYF
TRBV19	TRBJ1-5	.	.	CASSRGRGNQPQHF
TRBV5-1	TRBJ2-2	.	.	CASSGGTGELFF
TRBV28	TRBJ1-6	.	TRBD1	CASSLYWTGGSYNSPLHF
TRBV7-2	TRBJ1-1	.	.	CASSLGFAGLNTEAFF
TRBV5-4	TRBJ2-3	.	TRBD2	CASSSRLAGGPTDTQYF